One and the same sample provided the 3 T cell receptor beta chains below, sequenced in a study of T cell responses to AZD1222 COVID-19 vaccine. Sequencing used immunoSEQ multiplex PCR; TCRdb keeps in-frame clones, though not all of them. Of about 99,000 clones listed, about 93% are singletons. The material was peripheral blood, obtained on day 0 of AZD1222 vaccination. These receptors originate from an adult in good health.

The chain employs TRBV12-3 or TRBV12-4 and TRBJ2-5; D not resolved. The CDR3 is 11 amino acids. V was cut by 2 bases and J by 5 bases, with 3 bases left in between. The CDR3 DNA reads TGTGCCAGCAGTTTAAAGGAGACCCAGTACTTC. This gives the protein CASSLKETQYF.

This chain uses TRBV4-2 with TRBJ1-2; unclear D gene. Germline V gene data show CDR1 as LGHNA and CDR2 as YNFKEQ. The CDR3 has 13 amino acids. Trimming cost V 1 base and J 13 bases, with 16 bases left between them. The CDR3 region has the DNA TGTGCCAGCAGCCAAGTAGAAGCCCGACGCACCACCTTC. As protein: CASSQVEARRTTF.

This rearrangement joins TRBV20-1 to TRBJ2-2, with D perhaps matching TRBD2 (6 bases). Deletions cut 3 bases from V and 6 bases from J, with 20 bases between. CDR1 is DFQATT and CDR2 is SNEGSKA in the germline V gene (reference sequence). The CDR3 covers 16 residues. Here the CDR3 reads CSASRDGRLRPGELFF. The CDR3, as DNA: TGCAGTGCTAGTCGTGATGGGAGGCTAAGACCCGGGGAGCTGTTTTTT.